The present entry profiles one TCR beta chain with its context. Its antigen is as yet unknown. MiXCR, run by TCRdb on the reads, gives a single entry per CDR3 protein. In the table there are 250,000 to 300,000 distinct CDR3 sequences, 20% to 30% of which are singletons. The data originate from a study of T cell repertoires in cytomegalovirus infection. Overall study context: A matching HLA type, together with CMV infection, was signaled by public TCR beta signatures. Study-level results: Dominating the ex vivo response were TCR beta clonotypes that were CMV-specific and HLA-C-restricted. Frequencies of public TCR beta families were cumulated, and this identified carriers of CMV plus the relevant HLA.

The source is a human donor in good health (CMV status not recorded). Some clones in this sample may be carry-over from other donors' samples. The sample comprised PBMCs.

CDR3 protein: CASSEARTPGANVLTF. The CDR3 bases are TGTGCCAGCAGTGAAGCGCGCACCCCTGGGGCCAACGTCCTGACTTTC. The genes are TRBV2 and TRBJ2-6; D unclear. V lost 0 bases, J lost 2 bases, and 8 bases lay in between. This CDR3 has 16 residues. Germline CDR1 reads SNHLY; CDR2 reads FYNNEI.